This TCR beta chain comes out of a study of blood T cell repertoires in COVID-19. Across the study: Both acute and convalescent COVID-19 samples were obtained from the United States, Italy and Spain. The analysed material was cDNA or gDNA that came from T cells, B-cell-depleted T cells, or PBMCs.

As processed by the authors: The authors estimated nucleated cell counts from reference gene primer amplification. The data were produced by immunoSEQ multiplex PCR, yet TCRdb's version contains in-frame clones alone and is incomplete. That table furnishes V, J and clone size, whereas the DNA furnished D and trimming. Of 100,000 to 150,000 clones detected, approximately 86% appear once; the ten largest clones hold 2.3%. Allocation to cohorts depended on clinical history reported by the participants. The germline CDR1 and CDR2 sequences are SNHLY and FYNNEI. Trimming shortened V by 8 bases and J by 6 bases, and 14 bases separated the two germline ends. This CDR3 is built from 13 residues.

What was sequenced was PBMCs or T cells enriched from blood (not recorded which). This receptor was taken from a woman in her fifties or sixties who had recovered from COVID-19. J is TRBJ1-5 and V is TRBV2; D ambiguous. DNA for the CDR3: TGTGCCAGCGGAGGGATTCGCCTTCAGCCCCAGCATTTT. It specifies CASGGIRLQPQHF.